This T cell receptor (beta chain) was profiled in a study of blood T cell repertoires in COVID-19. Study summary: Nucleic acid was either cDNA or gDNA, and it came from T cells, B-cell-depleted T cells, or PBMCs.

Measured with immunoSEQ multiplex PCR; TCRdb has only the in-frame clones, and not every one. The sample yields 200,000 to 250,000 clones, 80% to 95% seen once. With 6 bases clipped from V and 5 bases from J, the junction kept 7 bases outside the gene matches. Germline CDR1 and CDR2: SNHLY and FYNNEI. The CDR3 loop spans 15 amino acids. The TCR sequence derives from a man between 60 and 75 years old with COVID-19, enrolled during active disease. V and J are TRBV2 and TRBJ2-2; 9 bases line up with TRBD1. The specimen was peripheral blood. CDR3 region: CASSLRDRVTGELFF. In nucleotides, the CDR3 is TGTGCCAGCAGCCTCCGGGACAGGGTGACCGGGGAGCTGTTTTTT. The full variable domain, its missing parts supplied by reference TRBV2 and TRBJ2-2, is EPEVTQTPSHQVTQMGQEVILRCVPISNHLYFYWYRQILGQKVEFLVSFYNNEISEKSEIFDDQFSVERPDGSNFTLKIRSTKLEDSAMYFCASSLRDRVTGELFFGEGSRLTVL.